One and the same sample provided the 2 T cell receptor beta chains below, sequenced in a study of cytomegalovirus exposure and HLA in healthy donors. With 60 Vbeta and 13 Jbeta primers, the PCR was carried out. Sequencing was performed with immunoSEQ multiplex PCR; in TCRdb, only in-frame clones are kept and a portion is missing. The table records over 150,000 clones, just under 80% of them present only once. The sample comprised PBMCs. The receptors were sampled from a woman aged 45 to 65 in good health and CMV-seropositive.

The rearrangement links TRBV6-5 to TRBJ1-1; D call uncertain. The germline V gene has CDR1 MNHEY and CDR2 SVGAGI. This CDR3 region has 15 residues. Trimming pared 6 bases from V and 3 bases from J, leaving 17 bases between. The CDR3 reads CASSLNNWLDTEAFF. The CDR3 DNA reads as TGTGCCAGCAGCCTCAACAATTGGTTGGACACTGAAGCTTTCTTT.

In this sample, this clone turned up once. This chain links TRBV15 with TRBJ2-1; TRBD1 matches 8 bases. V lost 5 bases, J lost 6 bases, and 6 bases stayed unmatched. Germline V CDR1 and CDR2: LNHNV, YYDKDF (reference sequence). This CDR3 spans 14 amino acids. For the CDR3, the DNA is TGTGCCACCAGCCGGGGACAGGACCGCAATGAGCAGTTCTTC. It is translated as CATSRGQDRNEQFF. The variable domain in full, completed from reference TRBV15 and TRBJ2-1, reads DAMVIQNPRYQVTQFGKPVTLSCSQTLNHNVMYWYQQKSSQAPKLLFHYYDKDFNNEADTPDNFQSRRPNTSFCFLDIRSPGLGDTAMYLCATSRGQDRNEQFFGPGTRLTVL.